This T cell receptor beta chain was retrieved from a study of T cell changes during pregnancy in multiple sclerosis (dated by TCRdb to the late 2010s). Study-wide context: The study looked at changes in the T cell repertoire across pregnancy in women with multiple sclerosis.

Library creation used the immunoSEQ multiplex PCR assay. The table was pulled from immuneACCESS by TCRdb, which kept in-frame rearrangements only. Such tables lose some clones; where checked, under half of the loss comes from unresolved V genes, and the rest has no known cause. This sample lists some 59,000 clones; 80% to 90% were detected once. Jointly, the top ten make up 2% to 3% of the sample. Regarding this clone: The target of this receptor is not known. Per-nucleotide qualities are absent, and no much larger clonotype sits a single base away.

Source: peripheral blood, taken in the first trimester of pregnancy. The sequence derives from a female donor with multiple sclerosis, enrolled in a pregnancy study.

Here is the DNA: TGTGCCAGTAGTATAGGTCAGGGAACCTACGAGCAGTACTTC. It is translated as CASSIGQGTYEQYF. This receptor chain uses TRBV19 and TRBJ2-7; TRBD1 is perhaps the D gene, given 5 matching bases. Taken from cysteine to phenylalanine, the CDR3 has 14 residues. The retained sequence is limited to the CDR3, 42 bases, with the frame set at the first base. The germline V gene (reference sequence) provides CDR1 LNHDA and CDR2 SQIVND. V drops 1 base and J drops 2 bases, leaving 9 bases in between. The CDR3, completed at both ends by the reference TRBV19 and TRBJ2-7 genes, gives the full variable domain DGGITQSPKYLFRKEGQNVTLSCEQNLNHDAMYWYRQDPGQGLRLIYYSQIVNDFQKGDIAEGYSVSREKKESFPLTVTSAQKNPTAFYLCASSIGQGTYEQYFGPGTRLTVT.